The 32 T cell receptor beta chains below come from one sample, sequenced in a study of T cells in localized non-small cell lung cancer. Clones were sequenced by immunoSEQ multiplex PCR, and TCRdb holds only the in-frame ones, with some missing. The sample lists roughly 48,000 clones, about 72% occurring once. The sequenced sample was peripheral blood, obtained before any cancer treatment. All receptors derive from a man aged 35 to 70 with stage I squamous cell lung carcinoma.

The rearrangement joins TRBV7-9 to TRBJ1-4, with no clear D. The CDR3 consists of 14 residues. The V and J ends lost 2 bases and 7 bases respectively, with 11 bases between them. Germline lookup yields CDR1 SEHNR and CDR2 FQNEAQ (reference sequence). The CDR3 loop is CASSLRGLTEKLFF. The CDR3 nucleotides are TGTGCCAGCAGCTTACGTGGGCTTACTGAAAAACTGTTTTTT.

The chain is built from TRBV13 and TRBJ2-3; TRBD2 aligns across 12 bases. The germline gives CDR1 PRHDT, CDR2 FYEKMQ (reference sequence). V lost 3 bases to trimming and J lost 2 bases; unmatched junction nucleotides: 12. The CDR3 runs 19 residues. CDR3 loop: CASSFGLAGTLGHTDTQYF. The CDR3 DNA follows: TGTGCCAGCAGCTTCGGACTAGCGGGGACCCTGGGGCACACAGATACGCAGTATTTT. The full variable domain, with the rest looked up from reference TRBV13 and TRBJ2-3, is AAGVIQSPRHLIKEKRETATLKCYPIPRHDTVYWYQQGPGQDPQFLISFYEKMQSDKGSIPDRFSAQQFSDYHSELNMSSLELGDSALYFCASSFGLAGTLGHTDTQYFGPGTRLTVL.

This clone was counted between two and nine times. This chain connects TRBV6-6 to TRBJ1-1; no reliable D call. V shed 9 bases and J shed 0 bases, with 8 bases lying between them. CDR1 MNHNY and CDR2 SVGAGI come from the germline V gene (reference sequence). The CDR3 covers 12 residues. The CDR3 nucleotides are TGTGCCAGTTGGGCCATGAACACTGAAGCTTTCTTT. As protein: CASWAMNTEAFF.

This clone was counted only a few times. V usage is TRBV5-4 and J usage is TRBJ2-3, with D perhaps matching TRBD1 (5 bases). The CDR3 is 14 residues long. Trimming shortened V by 0 bases and J by 2 bases, and 7 bases separated the two germline ends. The germline gives CDR1 SGHNT, CDR2 YYREEE (reference sequence). CDR3 nucleotide sequence: TGTGCCAGCAGCTTGGGACAGACCACAGATACGCAGTATTTT. This codes for CASSLGQTTDTQYF.

The chain recombines TRBV19 with TRBJ1-1, with D possibly matching TRBD1 (5 bases). This CDR3 has 14 residues. The V gene's germline CDR1 is LNHDA and CDR2 SQIVND (reference sequence). With 7 bases removed from V and 10 bases from J, the gap between germline ends came to 22 bases. CDR3 residues: CASIPSRGGSRAFF. CDR3 DNA: TGTGCCAGTATCCCCTCGAGGGGAGGGTCTAGAGCTTTCTTT.

The CDR3 here is CASRGQGYNQPQHF. Written as DNA, the CDR3 is TGTGCCAGCAGAGGACAGGGGTACAATCAGCCCCAGCATTTT. This rearrangement joins TRBV27 to TRBJ1-5, with 9 bases lining up with TRBD1. Germline loops: CDR1 MNHEY, CDR2 SMNVEV (reference sequence). J was trimmed by 3 bases and V by 6 bases; bases with no gene match: 3. The CDR3 spans 14 residues.

The J gene is TRBJ1-1, the V gene TRBV11-3; D is uncertain. The V end was cut by 5 bases, the J end by 5 bases, with 9 bases between. From germline, CDR1 is SGHNT and CDR2 YENEEA. This CDR3 has 12 residues. The CDR3, as DNA: TGTGCCAGCAGCCGAGAGGGTACTGAAGCTTTCTTT. Amino acids: CASSREGTEAFF.

This clone appeared a few times. This rearrangement joins TRBV7-2 to TRBJ1-2; D gene uncertain. V was trimmed by 6 bases and J by 0 bases, leaving 8 bases between them. The length of the CDR3 is 13 residues. Germline V gives CDR1 SGHTA, CDR2 FQGNSA. CDR3 sequence reads: CASSPLSNYGYTF. CDR3 nucleotides: TGTGCCAGCAGTCCCCTATCTAACTATGGCTACACCTTC.

Sample share makes this clone medium-sized. CDR3 sequence: CASSFSGPKEHF. The CDR3 DNA is TGTGCCAGCAGTTTCTCCGGGCCCAAGGAGCATTTT. This chain uses TRBV28 with TRBJ1-5, with D hard to call. Looked up from germline, CDR1 is MDHEN and CDR2 is SYDVKM. This CDR3 has 12 residues. Trimming left V 3 bases short and J 14 bases short, with 14 bases between.

The V and J genes are TRBV5-4 and TRBJ1-1; D not certain. The CDR3 spans 14 residues. CDR1 is SGHNT, CDR2 YYREEE, per germline (reference sequence). V was trimmed by 0 bases and J by 5 bases, leaving 11 bases between them. The chain's CDR3 is CASSLGLPRTEAFF. The CDR3 region has the DNA TGTGCCAGCAGCTTGGGGCTCCCGAGAACTGAAGCTTTCTTT.

The CDR3 is CASRESREDSPLHF. Here the CDR3 DNA reads TGCGCCAGCAGGGAGTCCAGGGAAGATTCACCCCTCCACTTT. The chain combines TRBV4-3 with TRBJ1-6; possibly TRBD1 for D (5 bases). V shed 6 bases and J shed 8 bases, with 14 bases lying between them. CDR1 and CDR2 (germline): LGHNA, YSLEER. The CDR3 runs to 14 residues.

This chain links TRBV30 with TRBJ1-6; 7 bases align to TRBD1. The length of the CDR3 is 15 residues. CDR1 and CDR2 (germline): GTSNPN, SVGIG (reference sequence). Unmatched junction bases numbered 4, after V lost 0 bases and J lost 5 bases. CDR3 residues: CAWSVTGANNSPLHF. CDR3 nucleotide sequence: TGTGCCTGGAGTGTAACAGGGGCCAATAATTCACCCCTCCACTTT.

In its sample, this clone was seen a few times. V is TRBV5-1 and J is TRBJ2-1; perhaps TRBD2 as D (6 bases). Germline-derived CDR1 and CDR2 are SGHRS and YFSETQ. The CDR3 is made up of 12 amino acids. The V and J ends lost 6 bases and 4 bases respectively, with 8 bases between them. CDR3 coding DNA: TGCGCCAGCACTCGGGGGTACAATGAGCAGTTCTTC. This translates into CASTRGYNEQFF.

The chain combines TRBV6-6 with TRBJ2-4, with D possibly matching TRBD2 (6 bases). This CDR3 contains 13 residues. The V end was cut by 6 bases, the J end by 6 bases, with 12 bases between. CDR1 MNHNY and CDR2 SVGAGI come from the germline V gene (reference sequence). CDR3 nucleotides: TGTGCCAGCAGCCCCGGGGGACTAAACATTCAGTACTTC. This encodes CASSPGGLNIQYF.

The count of this clone is one. The V gene is TRBV5-1, the J gene TRBJ1-2; D call uncertain. Trimming took 0 bases from V and 3 from J, leaving 9 bases between them. Per germline, CDR1 SGHRS and CDR2 YFSETQ. The CDR3 extends over 14 amino acids. DNA of the CDR3: TGCGCCAGCAGCTTGGCTACACTAGACTATGGCTACACCTTC. It specifies CASSLATLDYGYTF.

This chain uses TRBV5-8 with TRBJ1-2; TRBD1 might be the D (5 bases). With 3 bases removed from V and 4 bases from J, the gap between germline ends came to 13 bases. The V gene's germline CDR1 is SGHTS and CDR2 YDEGEE. This CDR3 contains 14 residues. In DNA form, the CDR3 reads TGTGCCAGCAGCTCCCGGGACCGCAGCTATGGCTACACCTTC. As protein: CASSSRDRSYGYTF.

This clone has only one observation. The chain couples TRBV5-1 to TRBJ2-3; 8 bases match TRBD1. The germline gives CDR1 SGHRS, CDR2 YFSETQ. The CDR3 runs 13 residues. V lost 4 bases to trimming and J lost 9 bases; unmatched junction nucleotides: 7. The DNA of the CDR3 is TGCGCCAGCAGCAGGAATGACAGGGGAACGCAGTATTTT. The encoded protein is CASSRNDRGTQYF.

The V gene is TRBV6-1, the J gene TRBJ1-5; D not certain. The CDR3 is made up of 12 amino acids. The V and J ends lost 10 bases and 9 bases respectively, with 16 bases between them. Germline lookup yields CDR1 MNHNS and CDR2 SASEGT. The CDR3 coding sequence is TGTGCCACCGCCTTCCAAGGACGGCCCCAGCATTTT. It yields the protein CATAFQGRPQHF.

The V call is TRBV19, the J call TRBJ1-5; 7 bases fit TRBD1. Germline V gene sequence: CDR1 LNHDA, CDR2 SQIVND (reference sequence). The CDR3 spans 14 residues. V shed 10 bases, J shed 0 bases, and the junction held 6 bases outside the gene matches. In nucleotides, the CDR3 is TGTGCCACCGAGCGGACAGGTAGCAATCAGCCCCAGCATTTT. It translates to CATERTGSNQPQHF.

The table lists this clone with a few counts. The rearrangement links TRBV12-5 to TRBJ2-7; the D gene is possibly TRBD2 (6 bases). Germline assignment: CDR1 LGHNT and CDR2 FRNRAP. The CDR3 has 13 residues. V gave up 0 bases and J gave up 6 bases, with 9 bases separating them. CDR3 coding DNA: TGTGCTAGTGGTTTGGTACTGGGGGGCGAGCAGTACTTC. Translation: CASGLVLGGEQYF. Full variable domain (missing parts from reference TRBV12-5 and TRBJ2-7): DARVTQTPRHKVTEMGQEVTMRCQPILGHNTVFWYRQTMMQGLELLAYFRNRAPLDDSGMPKDRFSAEMPDATLATLKIQPSEPRDSAVYFCASGLVLGGEQYFGPGTRLTVT.

V gene TRBV7-2 combines with J gene TRBJ1-3; possibly TRBD1 for D (6 bases). Trimming removed 4 bases at V and 0 bases at J, with 10 bases between. The germline V gene encodes CDR1 SGHTA and CDR2 FQGNSA. The CDR3 has 15 amino acids. The CDR3 nucleotides are TGTGCCAGCAGCTCGGACAGTGGCTCTGGAAACACCATATATTTT. Translation gives CASSSDSGSGNTIYF.

This clone rates as medium-sized (0.01 to 0.1%). This chain uses TRBV11-3 with TRBJ2-7, with D uncertain. The V end was cut by 1 base, the J end by 6 bases, with 7 bases between. In germline, CDR1 is SGHNT, CDR2 YENEEA. The CDR3 runs 12 residues. CDR3 DNA sequence: TGTGCCAGCAGCTTAGCTTCAGGCGAGCAGTACTTC. It codes for CASSLASGEQYF.

This chain joins TRBV7-2 and TRBJ2-5; 9 bases are shared with TRBD2. Trimming removed 4 bases from V and 6 bases from J; junction bases left unmatched: 9. The CDR3 spans 15 residues. Germline CDR1 and CDR2: SGHTA and FQGNSA. The CDR3 DNA reads TGTGCCAGCAGCTCTGGCGGGGGGGCCCACCAGACCCAGTACTTC. This codes for CASSSGGGAHQTQYF.

This chain connects TRBV9 to TRBJ2-7; 9 positions agree with TRBD2. The V gene's germline CDR1 is SGDLS and CDR2 YYNGEE. V dropped 0 bases and J dropped 0; count of bases not matched to a gene: 4. The CDR3 sequence is 16 residues long. CDR3 nucleotide sequence: TGTGCCAGCAGCGTAGATGGACTAGCGAACTCCTACGAGCAGTACTTC. Amino acids: CASSVDGLANSYEQYF.

V is TRBV30 and J is TRBJ1-6; 9 bases are a match to TRBD1. J gave up 7 bases and V 6 bases, and 1 base lay outside the gene matches. The CDR3 runs to 12 residues. Looked up from germline, CDR1 is GTSNPN and CDR2 is SVGIG (reference sequence). CDR3 amino acids: CACDRGNSPLHF. The CDR3, as DNA: TGTGCCTGCGACAGGGGGAATTCACCCCTCCACTTT.

This clone was seen a handful of times. CDR3 region: CAWSVRSNQPQHF. CDR3 nucleotides: TGTGCCTGGAGTGTACGGAGCAATCAGCCCCAGCATTTT. The chain uses TRBV30 and TRBJ1-5; D is undetermined. This CDR3 comprises 13 residues. V was cut by 0 bases and J by 1 base, with 4 bases left in between. CDR1 GTSNPN and CDR2 SVGIG come from the germline V gene (reference sequence).

The chain joins TRBV7-6 to TRBJ1-6, with D unresolved. V was pared by 3 bases and J by 11 bases, with 11 bases between. The CDR3 contains 13 residues. Per the germline V gene, CDR1 is SGHVS and CDR2 is FNYEAQ. Here the CDR3 DNA reads TGTGCCAGCAGCTTTTCGGAGGAAACACCCCTCCACTTT. This encodes CASSFSEETPLHF.

J is TRBJ1-6 and V is TRBV15, with 9 positions matching TRBD1. The germline CDR1 and CDR2 sequences are LNHNV and YYDKDF (reference sequence). Germline trimming cut 11 bases from V and 7 bases from J; bases unmatched to any gene: 3. CDR3 length: 12 amino acids. In DNA form, the CDR3 reads TGTGCCGCCGGGACAGGGAATTCACCCCTCCACTTT. Its protein is CAAGTGNSPLHF. The variable domain in full, with the rest retrieved from reference TRBV15 and TRBJ1-6, is DAMVIQNPRYQVTQFGKPVTLSCSQTLNHNVMYWYQQKSSQAPKLLFHYYDKDFNNEADTPDNFQSRRPNTSFCFLDIRSPGLGDTAMYLCAAGTGNSPLHFGNGTRLTVT.

Regarding this clone: The sample holds other DNA sequences that translate to the same CDR3. The chain has TRBV5-6 and TRBJ2-7; TRBD1 agrees at 7 bases. Trimming removed 2 bases from V and 4 bases from J; junction bases left unmatched: 0. This CDR3 region has 12 residues. CDR1 and CDR2 (germline): SGHDT, YYEEEE. For the CDR3, the DNA is TGTGCCAGCAGCTTACAGGGGTACGAGCAGTACTTC. Translation: CASSLQGYEQYF.

As concerns this clone: Its ends do not fully match the called genes, so a read error is possible. The chain joins TRBV7-3 to TRBJ2-5, with 8 positions matching TRBD2. CDR1 and CDR2 from the germline V gene are SGHTA and FQGTGA. The CDR3 spans 15 residues. CDR3 nucleotide sequence: TGCGCCAGCACCTATAGCGGGGACCCCCGTGAGACCCAGTACTTC. Protein: CASTYSGDPRETQYF.

The rearrangement uses TRBV6-1 and TRBJ1-5; D gene uncertain. The CDR3 is made up of 12 amino acids. Germline loops: CDR1 MNHNS, CDR2 SASEGT. V was trimmed by 2 bases and J by 5 bases, leaving 4 bases between them. In DNA form, the CDR3 reads TGTGCCAGCAGTGAACCTTATCAGCCCCAGCATTTT. Its translation is CASSEPYQPQHF.

This clone showed up just a few times. The CDR3 bases are TGTGCCAGCAGTCTACTAGCGGGGGGTTTGGAGACCCAGTACTTC. Translated, it gives CASSLLAGGLETQYF. The rearrangement links TRBV2 to TRBJ2-5, with 12 bases that match TRBD2. The CDR3 is made up of 15 amino acids. From germline, CDR1 is SNHLY and CDR2 FYNNEI. V lost 5 bases, J lost 5 bases, and 6 bases stayed unmatched.